The rows below give T cell receptor beta chains drawn from one sample of a study of T-cell memory formation after mild COVID-19. TCRdb analysed the 5' RACE reads with MiXCR anew, one entry per CDR3 protein. This table has about 390,000 distinct CDR3 sequences, more than 15% appearing once. The specimen sequenced was PBMCs or a T cell subset sorted from them (not recorded which). The receptors originated from a young man who had mild COVID-19 (a few samples of this study predate the infection). Cell type and time point are not known. CDR3s include the opening cysteine and the closing phenylalanine or tryptophan. A D gene is named only where the DNA matches it firmly.

>13|TRBD1|TRBJ1-1|TRBV29-1
CSADRGVNTEAFF
>16|-|TRBJ1-6|TRBV7-9
CASSLAEVGVPSPLHF
>16|-|TRBJ2-3|TRBV4-2
CASSQTTGTYSDTQYF
>15|-|TRBJ2-1|TRBV7-9
CASQLSGERRNEQFF
>14|-|TRBJ1-1|TRBV6-2/TRBV6-3
CASRLGTVNTEAFF
>18|TRBD2|TRBJ2-5|TRBV15
CATSRDPTSGGEKETQYF
>16|TRBD1|TRBJ1-2|TRBV6-5
CASREQGARGNYGYTF
>14|-|TRBJ1-4|TRBV6-5
CASTLNAGGEKLFF
>17|-|TRBJ2-3|TRBV6-2/TRBV6-3
CASSYPLGLFETDTQYF
>15|TRBD1|TRBJ2-7|TRBV5-1
CASSTAGTGAYEQYF
>16|TRBD2|TRBJ2-5|TRBV7-2
CASSLASGPGGGAQYF
>14|-|TRBJ2-7|TRBV12-3/TRBV12-4
CASSLGTSYYEQYF
>15|-|TRBJ2-7|TRBV7-9
CASSTTRLADGEQYF
>15|-|TRBJ2-2|TRBV4-2
CASSDETLNTGELFF
>13|-|TRBJ2-2|TRBV15
CATSQWNTGELFF
>15|-|TRBJ1-3|TRBV7-2
CASSIGQFSGNTIYF
>17|TRBD2|TRBJ2-5|TRBV12-3/TRBV12-4
CASSLRTSGARVETQYF
>14|TRBD1|TRBJ1-4|TRBV12-3/TRBV12-4
CASRNRGRREKLFF
>13|-|TRBJ2-7|TRBV6-2/TRBV6-3
CASSYSYHYEQYF
>12|-|TRBJ2-1|TRBV7-2
CASSLRANEQFF
>12|TRBD2|TRBJ2-1|TRBV7-7
CASSPPAGGRIF
>17|TRBD2|TRBJ2-1|TRBV27
CASSLSMAVAGDNEQFF
>13|-|TRBJ1-2|TRBV7-9
CASTGLKVRGYTF
>15|-|TRBJ2-1|TRBV4-3
CASSQFGSSYNEQFF
>13|TRBD2|TRBJ2-5|TRBV29-1
CSEASGFQETQYF
>14|-|TRBJ2-1|TRBV7-2
CASSSPPLLDEQFF
>14|TRBD2|TRBJ2-3|TRBV20-1
CSAFHGGATDTQYF
>14|-|TRBJ1-1|TRBV27
CASSLSGSNTEAFF
>15|TRBD1|TRBJ1-1|TRBV7-2
CASSLARTGSTEAFF
>14|-|TRBJ2-7|TRBV5-1
CASSLEAPSNEQYF
>13|-|TRBJ2-3|TRBV7-3
CASSSSGADTQYF
>17|-|TRBJ1-1|TRBV4-3
CASSQDVSFGGFTEAFF
>14|-|TRBJ2-7|TRBV12-3/TRBV12-4
CASSLRRDHYEQYF
>13|-|TRBJ2-5|TRBV7-2
CASSYNRVETQYF
>13|-|TRBJ2-5|TRBV12-3/TRBV12-4
CASIRSGAIGQYF
>13|-|TRBJ1-6|TRBV7-2
CASSLAGGADLHF
>12|-|TRBJ1-5|TRBV6-2/TRBV6-3
CASSLSKNFQHF
>18|TRBD2|TRBJ2-6|TRBV7-9
CASSGTSGSLSGANVLTF
>17|-|TRBJ2-1|TRBV5-5
CASSPLFVGPTYNEQFF
>14|-|TRBJ1-1|TRBV7-9
CASSLRMMNTEAFF
>16|-|TRBJ1-3|TRBV6-5
CASSYSRSGAGNTIYF
>13|TRBD2|TRBJ2-5|TRBV20-1
CSASRAGGETQYF
>14|TRBD1|TRBJ1-3|TRBV10-2
CASGQGVVGNTIYF
>12|-|TRBJ2-5|TRBV18
CASSPQGGIQYF
>14|TRBD1|TRBJ2-7|TRBV6-6
CASSWPGQPYEQYF
>18|TRBD2|TRBJ2-1|TRBV6-2/TRBV6-3
CASSYPLATSGANNEQFF
>17|TRBD2|TRBJ2-5|TRBV7-2
CASSLPTSGGFQETQYF
>13|-|TRBJ2-2|TRBV6-5
CASSFPNTGELFF
>15|-|TRBJ2-5|TRBV5-1
CASSLATGSPGTQYF
>13|TRBD1|TRBJ1-4|TRBV10-3
CASRQGENEKLFF
>17|TRBD1|TRBJ2-5|TRBV7-2
CASSPSPGQGDMETQYF